The 28 T cell receptor beta chains below come from one sample, sequenced in a study of shared clonotypes between healthy human individuals. This table comes from immunoSEQ multiplex PCR, and its TCRdb copy is limited to in-frame clones, with some not included. The sample shows roughly 2,000,000 clones, about 95% of them seen only once. CD45RO-negative CD8 cells positively selected for CCR7 made up the naive population, which excluded terminally differentiated effector memory CD45RA+ cells. The sequencing input was naive CD8+ T cells sorted from blood. These receptors all come from a man aged 18 to 29 in good health.

The chain is built from TRBV7-2 and TRBJ2-1; possible D gene TRBD2, 5 bases. Germline CDR1 reads SGHTA; CDR2 reads FQGNSA. V was clipped by 5 bases and J by 3 bases, with 11 bases between them. The CDR3 loop spans 14 amino acids. CDR3 coding DNA: TGTGCCAGCAGCCACGGGGTAAACTACAATGAGCAGTTCTTC. Its translation is CASSHGVNYNEQFF.

The chain couples TRBV27 to TRBJ2-7; D is unclear. Trimming removed 3 bases at V and 0 bases at J, with 6 bases between. This CDR3 contains 13 residues. Per the germline V gene, CDR1 is MNHEY and CDR2 is SMNVEV (reference sequence). The CDR3 reads CASSFALSYEQYF. The CDR3 DNA sequence: TGTGCCAGCAGTTTCGCCCTCTCCTACGAGCAGTACTTC.

This rearrangement joins TRBV2 to TRBJ1-2; 8 nucleotides match TRBD1. V trimming: 6 bases; J trimming: 1 base; junction bases outside the gene matches: 10. The CDR3 spans 16 residues. Germline CDR1 reads SNHLY; CDR2 reads FYNNEI. CDR3 residues: CASSPTGGSFNYGYTF. The CDR3 bases are TGTGCCAGCAGCCCAACAGGGGGGAGCTTTAACTATGGCTACACCTTC.

This sequence joins TRBV2 and TRBJ2-7; TRBD2 matches 9 bases. The CDR3 has 15 amino acids. Trimming at V came to 1 base and at J to 4 bases, leaving 5 bases not matched to a gene. CDR1 is SNHLY and CDR2 is FYNNEI in the germline V gene. CDR3 residues: CASSEGLAEPYEQYF. DNA of the CDR3: TGTGCCAGCAGTGAAGGACTAGCGGAACCATACGAGCAGTACTTC.

This chain connects TRBV10-1 to TRBJ2-7; TRBD1 aligns across 7 bases. The CDR3 spans 12 residues. After removal of 6 bases from V and 3 bases from J, the junction contained 2 bases not matched to a gene. Germline CDR1 reads WNHNN; CDR2 reads SYGVQD (reference sequence). As DNA, the CDR3 is TGCGCCAGCAGGGACAGGTACTACGAGCAGTACTTC. Protein: CASRDRYYEQYF.

The table lists this clone with a count of one. The chain is built from TRBV29-1 and TRBJ2-4; D is perhaps TRBD2 (5 bases). Trimming cost V 8 bases and J 9 bases, with 17 bases left between them. The CDR3 consists of 12 residues. Germline V CDR1 and CDR2: SQVTM, ANQGSEA. The CDR3 region has the DNA TGCAGCCCGCTGGACGGGGAAGGCATTCAGTACTTC. The encoded protein is CSPLDGEGIQYF.

This rearrangement joins TRBV7-7 to TRBJ2-1; TRBD2 matches at 11 bases. Germline-derived CDR1 and CDR2 are SSHAT and FNYEAQ (reference sequence). CDR3 length: 13 amino acids. CDR3 loop: CASGLAENNEQFF. The CDR3 DNA reads as TGTGCTTCGGGACTAGCGGAAAACAATGAGCAGTTCTTC.

With regard to this clone: The same CDR3 can be traced to other DNA sequences in this sample. The CDR3, as DNA: TGTGCCAGCAGTGAGGAAGGGAGGGGCAATCAGCCCCAGCATTTT. Protein: CASSEEGRGNQPQHF. The chain has TRBV2 and TRBJ1-5; D gene ambiguous. Trimming pared 3 bases from V and 2 bases from J, leaving 11 bases between. This CDR3 contains 15 residues. The germline gives CDR1 SNHLY, CDR2 FYNNEI.

V and J are TRBV10-2 and TRBJ1-1; D remains ambiguous. The CDR3 contains 12 residues. Germline V lookup: CDR1 WSHSY, CDR2 SAAADI. V lost 5 bases to trimming and J lost 8 bases, with 12 bases between them. The CDR3 nucleotides read TGCGCCAGCAGTCCAACCTTGGCCGAAGCTTTCTTT. It codes for CASSPTLAEAFF.

This clone was observed a few times. The J gene is TRBJ2-7, the V gene TRBV27, with D perhaps matching TRBD1 (6 bases). With 6 bases removed from V and 2 bases from J, the gap between germline ends came to 17 bases. In germline, CDR1 is MNHEY, CDR2 SMNVEV (reference sequence). This CDR3 is built from 15 residues. DNA for the CDR3: TGTGCCAGCAGCCAAATGATGGACAGCGCCTACGAGCAGTACTTC. Amino acids: CASSQMMDSAYEQYF.

The chain couples TRBV18 to TRBJ2-7; 8 nucleotides agree with TRBD1. The CDR3 is 13 residues long. CDR1 KGHSH and CDR2 LQKENI come from the germline V gene. The J segment lost 5 bases and the V segment lost 6 bases, leaving 6 bases of the junction unmatched. The CDR3 reads CASSGETGDEQYF. The CDR3 nucleotides read TGTGCCAGCTCCGGGGAGACAGGGGACGAGCAGTACTTC.

The chain uses TRBV11-2 and TRBJ2-1; D is perhaps TRBD2 (5 bases). Per germline, CDR1 SGHAT and CDR2 FQNNGV. The CDR3 spans 13 residues. The V end lost 6 bases, the J end lost 8 bases, and 14 bases lay between the germline ends. The CDR3 bases are TGTGCCAGCAGATTCCAAGGACTTGATGAGCAGTTCTTC. It is translated as CASRFQGLDEQFF.

V usage is TRBV7-9 and J usage is TRBJ1-6; D is unresolved. Trimming stripped 8 bases from V and 8 bases from J, with 16 bases between. Germline values: CDR1 SEHNR, CDR2 FQNEAQ (reference sequence). The length of the CDR3 is 14 residues. Here the CDR3 reads CASGNTIGDSPLHF. CDR3 nucleotide sequence: TGTGCCAGCGGGAATACAATTGGGGATTCACCCCTCCACTTT.

This chain uses TRBV5-6 with TRBJ1-2, with 7 positions matching TRBD1. There are 13 residues in the CDR3. Per germline, CDR1 SGHDT and CDR2 YYEEEE. Losses at the gene ends were 4 bases for V and 7 bases for J; bases not matched to a gene: 7. CDR3 sequence: CASSLKQGFGYTF. The CDR3 coding sequence is TGTGCCAGCAGCCTTAAACAGGGGTTTGGCTACACCTTC. Based on the CDR3 plus reference TRBV5-6 and TRBJ1-2, the full variable domain is DAGVTQSPTHLIKTRGQQVTLRCSPKSGHDTVSWYQQALGQGPQFIFQYYEEEERQRGNFPDRFSGHQFPNYSSELNVNALLLGDSALYLCASSLKQGFGYTFGSGTRLTVV.

The CDR3 here is CASSDPSGGPTNTGELFF. CDR3 in DNA: TGTGCCAGCAGTGACCCTAGCGGGGGACCTACGAACACCGGGGAGCTGTTTTTT. The chain carries TRBV2 and TRBJ2-2, with TRBD2 matching 10 bases. Trimming took 3 bases from V and 0 from J; bases not matched to a gene: 7. The CDR3 extends over 18 amino acids. The V gene's germline CDR1 is SNHLY and CDR2 FYNNEI.

V and J are TRBV4-3 and TRBJ2-2, with TRBD2 as a possible D gene (6 bases). The CDR3 is 14 amino acids. V shed 4 bases and J shed 3 bases, with 9 bases lying between them. Germline assignment: CDR1 LGHNA and CDR2 YSLEER. The CDR3 loop reads CASSRGVDTGELFF. The CDR3 DNA sequence: TGCGCCAGCAGCCGCGGGGTAGACACCGGGGAGCTGTTTTTT.

With respect to this clone: The same CDR3 also results from other DNA sequences found in this sample. The chain employs TRBV9 and TRBJ2-7, with 9 bases fitting TRBD2. After removal of 0 bases from V and 2 bases from J, the junction contained 3 bases not matched to a gene. The CDR3 covers 15 residues. Germline V gene sequence: CDR1 SGDLS, CDR2 YYNGEE. CDR3 amino acids: CASSVAASGTYEQYF. The CDR3 DNA reads as TGTGCCAGCAGCGTAGCGGCTAGCGGGACCTACGAGCAGTACTTC.

The DNA for the CDR3 is TGTGCCAGCAGTTTAGCCAGGTGGGGAAATTATGGCTACACCTTC. Its protein product is CASSLARWGNYGYTF. This chain uses TRBV28 with TRBJ1-2; unclear D gene. Trimming pared 2 bases from V and 5 bases from J, leaving 15 bases between. CDR3 length: 15 residues. The V gene's germline CDR1 is MDHEN and CDR2 SYDVKM.

This clone appeared a single time. DNA for the CDR3: TGCGCCAGCAGCTATGAGCGAAACTTTAACTATGGCTACACCTTC. It encodes CASSYERNFNYGYTF. The chain carries TRBV5-1 and TRBJ1-2; D is ambiguous. The CDR3 contains 15 residues. CDR1 is SGHRS, CDR2 YFSETQ, per germline. V lost 3 bases to trimming and J lost 1 base, with 13 bases between them.

A note on this clone: The same CDR3 can be traced to other DNA sequences in this sample. The chain is built from TRBV10-3 and TRBJ2-3, with a tentative D call TRBD2 (6 bases). Trimming took off 0 bases at V and 0 bases at J, with 13 bases between the two ends. The CDR3 is 17 amino acids. The germline V gene encodes CDR1 ENHRY and CDR2 SYGVKD. CDR3 DNA: TGTGCCATCAGTGAGTCGATCGGTAGCGGAAGCACAGATACGCAGTATTTT. Its translation: CAISESIGSGSTDTQYF.

The chain is built from TRBV28 and TRBJ1-1; no firm D call. The V end lost 1 base, the J end lost 3 bases, and 3 bases lay between the germline ends. This CDR3 spans 12 amino acids. Looked up from germline, CDR1 is MDHEN and CDR2 is SYDVKM. CDR3 loop: CASSLSDTEAFF. CDR3 bases: TGTGCCAGCAGTTTATCGGACACTGAAGCTTTCTTT. The full variable domain, rest sourced from reference TRBV28 and TRBJ1-1, is DVKVTQSSRYLVKRTGEKVFLECVQDMDHENMFWYRQDPGLGLRLIYFSYDVKMKEKGDIPEGYSVSREKKERFSLILESASTNQTSMYLCASSLSDTEAFFGQGTRLTVV.

The rearrangement links TRBV19 to TRBJ2-2, with D possibly being TRBD2 (5 bases). V was clipped by 3 bases and J by 1 base, with 9 bases between them. The CDR3 totals 15 residues. Germline-derived CDR1 and CDR2 are LNHDA and SQIVND (reference sequence). This CDR3 is CASSIRAGNTGELFF. The CDR3 nucleotides read TGTGCCAGTAGTATCCGTGCGGGGAACACCGGGGAGCTGTTTTTT.

The chain's CDR3 is CASSLTESGTDTQYF. The CDR3 DNA reads TGTGCCAGCAGCCTAACCGAGTCAGGCACAGATACGCAGTATTTT. The chain links TRBV11-2 to TRBJ2-3; no reliable D call. CDR1 SGHAT and CDR2 FQNNGV come from the germline V gene. The CDR3 contains 15 residues. Trimming stripped 5 bases from V and 1 base from J, with 13 bases between.

V gene TRBV4-1 combines with J gene TRBJ1-1, with D unclear. In germline, CDR1 is MGHRA, CDR2 YSYEKL. There are 16 residues in the CDR3. Trimming left V 0 bases short and J 0 bases short, with 11 bases between. The CDR3 reads CASSQEATLMNTEAFF. The DNA for the CDR3 is TGCGCCAGCAGCCAAGAGGCCACTCTTATGAACACTGAAGCTTTCTTT.

This chain joins TRBV19 and TRBJ2-1; tentative D call: TRBD2 (6 bases). Germline lookup yields CDR1 LNHDA and CDR2 SQIVND (reference sequence). V lost 0 bases and J lost 8, with 17 bases in between. The CDR3 sequence is 16 residues long. Here the CDR3 DNA reads TGTGCCAGTAGTATAGATATATCGGGGAGGAATCATGAGCAGTTCTTC. It translates to CASSIDISGRNHEQFF.

The chain uses TRBV6-1 and TRBJ2-1; 7 nucleotides line up with TRBD2. Germline V CDR1 and CDR2: MNHNS, SASEGT. This CDR3 is built from 17 residues. V lost 3 bases and J lost 3; bases outside the gene matches: 11. CDR3 amino acids: CASSEPYTSEDYNEQFF. The CDR3 DNA reads as TGTGCCAGCAGTGAGCCTTATACTAGCGAAGACTACAATGAGCAGTTCTTC.

V usage is TRBV19 and J usage is TRBJ2-7, with D hard to call. Germline V gene sequence: CDR1 LNHDA, CDR2 SQIVND (reference sequence). This CDR3 is 11 amino acids long. The V end was cut by 5 bases, the J end by 3 bases, with 5 bases between. CDR3 nucleotide sequence: TGTGCCAGTAGTTCGAACTACGAGCAGTACTTC. Translated, it gives CASSSNYEQYF.

The chain recombines TRBV2 with TRBJ2-1; D not certain. This CDR3 is built from 11 residues. The germline V and J ends were trimmed by 6 bases and 10 bases, with 10 bases remaining between them. Germline V gene lookup returns CDR1 SNHLY and CDR2 FYNNEI. CDR3 in DNA: TGTGCCAGCAGGGAACCAGAGGAGCAGTTCTTC. It specifies CASREPEEQFF.